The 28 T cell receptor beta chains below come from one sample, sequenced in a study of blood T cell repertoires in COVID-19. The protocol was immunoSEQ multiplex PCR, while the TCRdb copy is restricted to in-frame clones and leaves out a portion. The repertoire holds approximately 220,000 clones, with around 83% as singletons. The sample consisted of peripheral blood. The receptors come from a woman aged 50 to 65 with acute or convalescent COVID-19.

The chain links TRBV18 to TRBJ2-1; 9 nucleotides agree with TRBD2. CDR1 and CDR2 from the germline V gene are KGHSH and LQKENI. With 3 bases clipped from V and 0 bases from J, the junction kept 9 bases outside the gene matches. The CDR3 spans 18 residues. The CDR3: CASSPPGSSGTSYNEQFF. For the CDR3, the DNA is TGTGCCAGCTCACCCCCGGGTTCTAGCGGGACCTCCTACAATGAGCAGTTCTTC.

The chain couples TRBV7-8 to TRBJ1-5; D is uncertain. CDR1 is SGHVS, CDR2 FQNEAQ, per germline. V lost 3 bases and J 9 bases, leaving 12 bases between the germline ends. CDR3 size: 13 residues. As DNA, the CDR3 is TGTGCCAGCAGCTTGTCCCCCTCTTGGCCCCAGCATTTT. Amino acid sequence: CASSLSPSWPQHF.

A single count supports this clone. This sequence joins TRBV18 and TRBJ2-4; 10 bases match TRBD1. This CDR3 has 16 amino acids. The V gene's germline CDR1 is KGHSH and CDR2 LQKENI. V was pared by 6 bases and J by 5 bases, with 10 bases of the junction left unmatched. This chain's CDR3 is CASSRDRGVGENIQYF. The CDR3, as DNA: TGTGCCAGCTCGCGGGACAGGGGAGTTGGTGAAAACATTCAGTACTTC.

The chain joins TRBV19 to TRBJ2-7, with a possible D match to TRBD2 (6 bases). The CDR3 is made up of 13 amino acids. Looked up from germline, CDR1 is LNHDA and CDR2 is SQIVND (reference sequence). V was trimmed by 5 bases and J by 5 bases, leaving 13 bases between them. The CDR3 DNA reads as TGTGCCAGTAGTTACGGGACTCGGGACGAGCAGTACTTC. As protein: CASSYGTRDEQYF.

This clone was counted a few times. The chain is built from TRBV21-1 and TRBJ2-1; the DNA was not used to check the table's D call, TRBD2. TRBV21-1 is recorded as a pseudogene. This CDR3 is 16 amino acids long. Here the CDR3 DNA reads TGTGCCAGCAGCAAGCGGGACTTTCGGTCGGGCCATGAGCAGTTCTTC. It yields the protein CASSKRDFRSGHEQFF.

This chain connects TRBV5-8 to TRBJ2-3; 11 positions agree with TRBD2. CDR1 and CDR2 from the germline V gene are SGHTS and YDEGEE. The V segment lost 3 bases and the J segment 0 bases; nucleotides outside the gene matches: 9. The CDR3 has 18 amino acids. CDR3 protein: CASSSGTSGESSTDTQYF. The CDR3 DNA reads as TGTGCCAGCAGCTCCGGGACTAGCGGAGAGAGTAGCACAGATACGCAGTATTTT.

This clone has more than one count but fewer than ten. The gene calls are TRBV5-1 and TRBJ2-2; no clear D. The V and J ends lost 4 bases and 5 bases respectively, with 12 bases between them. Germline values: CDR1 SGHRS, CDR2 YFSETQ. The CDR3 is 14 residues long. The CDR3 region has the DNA TGCGCCAGCAGCCCCCGAGTCGGGACCGGGGAGCTGTTTTTT. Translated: CASSPRVGTGELFF.

CDR3: CASSYRRANNIQYF. Written as DNA, the CDR3 is TGTGCCAGCAGTTATAGGCGGGCGAACAACATTCAGTACTTC. This chain links TRBV6-5 with TRBJ2-4, with D maybe TRBD2 (5 bases). The CDR3 is 14 residues long. CDR1 is MNHEY and CDR2 is SVGAGI in the germline V gene. Trimming took 3 bases from V and 7 from J, leaving 13 bases between them.

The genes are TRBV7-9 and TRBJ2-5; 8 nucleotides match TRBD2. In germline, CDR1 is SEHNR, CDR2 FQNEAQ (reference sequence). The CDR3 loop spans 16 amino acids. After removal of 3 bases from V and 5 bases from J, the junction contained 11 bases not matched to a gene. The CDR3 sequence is CASSFGRESIRETQYF. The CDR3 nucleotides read TGTGCCAGCAGCTTCGGGAGGGAGAGTATCCGGGAGACCCAGTACTTC. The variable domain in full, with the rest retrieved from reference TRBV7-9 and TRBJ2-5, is DTGVSQNPRHKITKRGQNVTFRCDPISEHNRLYWYRQTLGQGPEFLTYFQNEAQLEKSRLLSDRFSAERPKGSFSTLEIQRTEQGDSAMYLCASSFGRESIRETQYFGPGTRLLVL.

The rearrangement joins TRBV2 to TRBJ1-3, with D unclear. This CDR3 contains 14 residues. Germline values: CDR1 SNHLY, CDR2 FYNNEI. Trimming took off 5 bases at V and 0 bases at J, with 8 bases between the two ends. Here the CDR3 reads CASSSTDSGNTIYF. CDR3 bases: TGTGCCAGCAGTTCGACTGACTCTGGAAACACCATATATTTT. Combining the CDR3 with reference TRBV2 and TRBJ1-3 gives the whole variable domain EPEVTQTPSHQVTQMGQEVILRCVPISNHLYFYWYRQILGQKVEFLVSFYNNEISEKSEIFDDQFSVERPDGSNFTLKIRSTKLEDSAMYFCASSSTDSGNTIYFGEGSWLTVV.

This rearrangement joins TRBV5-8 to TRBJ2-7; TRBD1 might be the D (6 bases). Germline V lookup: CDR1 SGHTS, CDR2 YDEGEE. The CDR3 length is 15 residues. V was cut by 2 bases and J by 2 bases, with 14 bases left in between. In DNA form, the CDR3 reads TGTGCCAGCAGCTTACCCGCGGACAGAACCTACGAGCAGTACTTC. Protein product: CASSLPADRTYEQYF.

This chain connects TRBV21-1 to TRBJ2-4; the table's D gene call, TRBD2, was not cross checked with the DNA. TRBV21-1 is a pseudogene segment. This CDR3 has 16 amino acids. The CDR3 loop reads CASSKRGRTAKNIQYF. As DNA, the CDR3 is TGTGCCAGCAGCAAAAGAGGGCGCACCGCCAAAAACATTCAGTACTTC.

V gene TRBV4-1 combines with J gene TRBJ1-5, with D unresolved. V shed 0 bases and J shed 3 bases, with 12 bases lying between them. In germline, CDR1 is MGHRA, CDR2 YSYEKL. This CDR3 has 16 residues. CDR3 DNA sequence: TGCGCCAGCAGCCAAGATGCGGGGAGCCCCAATCAGCCCCAGCATTTT. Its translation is CASSQDAGSPNQPQHF.

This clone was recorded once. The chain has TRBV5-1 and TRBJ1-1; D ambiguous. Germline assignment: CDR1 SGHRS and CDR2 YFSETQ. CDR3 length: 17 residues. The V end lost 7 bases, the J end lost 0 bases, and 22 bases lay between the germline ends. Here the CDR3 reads CASRTRSEGRMNTEAFF. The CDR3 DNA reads TGCGCCAGCCGGACTCGGTCCGAGGGCCGAATGAACACTGAAGCTTTCTTT.

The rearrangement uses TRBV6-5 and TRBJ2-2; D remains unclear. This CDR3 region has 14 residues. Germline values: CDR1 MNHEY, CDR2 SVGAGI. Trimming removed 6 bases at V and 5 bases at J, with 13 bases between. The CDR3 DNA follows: TGTGCCAGCAGCCTGCCGGGTGGTACCGGGGAGCTGTTTTTT. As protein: CASSLPGGTGELFF.

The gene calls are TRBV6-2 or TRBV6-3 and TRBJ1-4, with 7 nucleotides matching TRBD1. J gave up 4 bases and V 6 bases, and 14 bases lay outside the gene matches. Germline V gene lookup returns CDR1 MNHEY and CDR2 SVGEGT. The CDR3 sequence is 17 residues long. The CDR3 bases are TGTGCCAGCAGCCCGAAGTCAAAACAGGGGTTTAATGAAAAACTGTTTTTT. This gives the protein CASSPKSKQGFNEKLFF.

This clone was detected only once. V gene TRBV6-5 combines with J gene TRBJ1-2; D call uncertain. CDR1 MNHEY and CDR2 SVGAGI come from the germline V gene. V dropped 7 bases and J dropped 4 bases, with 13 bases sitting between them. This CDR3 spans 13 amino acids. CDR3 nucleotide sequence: TGTGCCAGCACTCCGGAGGGCACCTATGGCTACACCTTC. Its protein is CASTPEGTYGYTF.

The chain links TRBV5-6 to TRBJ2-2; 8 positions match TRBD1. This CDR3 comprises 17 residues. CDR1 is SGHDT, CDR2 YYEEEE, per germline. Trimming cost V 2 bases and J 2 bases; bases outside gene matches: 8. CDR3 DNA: TGTGCCAGCAGCTTCTTCCGGGACAGGAGAAACACCGGGGAGCTGTTTTTT. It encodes CASSFFRDRRNTGELFF.

The chain's CDR3 is CASSQDFSGPSTDTQYF. The CDR3 DNA follows: TGTGCCAGCAGCCAAGATTTTAGCGGACCAAGTACGGATACGCAGTATTTT. The chain uses TRBV3-1 (or the pseudogene TRBV3-2) and TRBJ2-3, with D perhaps matching TRBD2 (6 bases). The length of the CDR3 is 17 residues. In germline, CDR1 is LGHDT, CDR2 YNNKEL (reference sequence). Trimming removed 0 bases from V and 6 bases from J, with 19 bases in between.

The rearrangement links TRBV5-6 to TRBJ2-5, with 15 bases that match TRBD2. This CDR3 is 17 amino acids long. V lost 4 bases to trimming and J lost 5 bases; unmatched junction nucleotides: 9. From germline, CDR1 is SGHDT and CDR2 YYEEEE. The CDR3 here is CASSPRTSGRAMETQYF. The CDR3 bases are TGTGCCAGCAGCCCCAGGACTAGCGGGAGGGCGATGGAGACCCAGTACTTC. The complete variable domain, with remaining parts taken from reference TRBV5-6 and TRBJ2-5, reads DAGVTQSPTHLIKTRGQQVTLRCSPKSGHDTVSWYQQALGQGPQFIFQYYEEEERQRGNFPDRFSGHQFPNYSSELNVNALLLGDSALYLCASSPRTSGRAMETQYFGPGTRLLVL.

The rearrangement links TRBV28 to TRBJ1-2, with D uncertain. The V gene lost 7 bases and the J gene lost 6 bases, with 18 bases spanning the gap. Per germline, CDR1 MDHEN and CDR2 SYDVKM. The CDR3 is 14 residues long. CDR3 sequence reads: CASISPGLEHGYTF. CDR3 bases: TGTGCCAGCATATCTCCCGGACTAGAACATGGCTACACCTTC.

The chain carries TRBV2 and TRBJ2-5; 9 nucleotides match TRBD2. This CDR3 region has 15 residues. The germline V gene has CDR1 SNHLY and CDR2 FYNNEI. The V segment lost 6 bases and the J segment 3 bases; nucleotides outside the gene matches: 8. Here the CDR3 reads CASRGGRAGEETQYF. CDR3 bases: TGTGCCAGCAGGGGCGGGAGGGCCGGAGAAGAGACCCAGTACTTC.

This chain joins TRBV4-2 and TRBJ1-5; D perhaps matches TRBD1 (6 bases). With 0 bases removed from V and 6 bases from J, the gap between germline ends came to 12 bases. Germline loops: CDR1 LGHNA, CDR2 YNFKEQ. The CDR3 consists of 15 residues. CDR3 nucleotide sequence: TGTGCCAGCAGCCAAGATCAAGGGGGGGGTCAGCCCCAGCATTTT. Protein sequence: CASSQDQGGGQPQHF.

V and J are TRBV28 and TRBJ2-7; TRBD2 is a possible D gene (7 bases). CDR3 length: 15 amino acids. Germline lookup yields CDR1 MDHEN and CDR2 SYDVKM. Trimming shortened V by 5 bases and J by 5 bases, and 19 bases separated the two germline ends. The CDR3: CASSAPPGGRNEQYF. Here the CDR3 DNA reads TGTGCCAGCAGTGCCCCCCCCGGGGGGCGTAACGAGCAGTACTTC.

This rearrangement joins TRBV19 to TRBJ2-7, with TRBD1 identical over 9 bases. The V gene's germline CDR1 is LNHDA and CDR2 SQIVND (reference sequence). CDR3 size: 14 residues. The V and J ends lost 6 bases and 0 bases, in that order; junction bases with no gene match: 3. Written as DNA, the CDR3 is TGTGCCAGTAGGACAGGGGGGAGCTCCTACGAGCAGTACTTC. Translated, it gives CASRTGGSSYEQYF.

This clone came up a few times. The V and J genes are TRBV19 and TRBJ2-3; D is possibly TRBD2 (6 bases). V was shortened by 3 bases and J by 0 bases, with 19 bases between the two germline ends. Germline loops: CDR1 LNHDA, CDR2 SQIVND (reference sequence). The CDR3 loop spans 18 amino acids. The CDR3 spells CASSIPNSGPDSTDTQYF. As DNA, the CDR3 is TGTGCCAGTAGTATCCCGAATAGCGGCCCGGATAGCACAGATACGCAGTATTTT.

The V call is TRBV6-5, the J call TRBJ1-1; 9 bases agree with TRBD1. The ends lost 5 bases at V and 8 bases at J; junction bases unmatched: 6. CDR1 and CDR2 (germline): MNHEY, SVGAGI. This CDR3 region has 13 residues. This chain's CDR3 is CASSLGQGQEAFF. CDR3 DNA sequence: TGTGCCAGCAGTCTTGGACAGGGGCAAGAAGCTTTCTTT.

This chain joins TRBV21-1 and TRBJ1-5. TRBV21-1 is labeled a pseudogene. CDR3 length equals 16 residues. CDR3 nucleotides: TGTGCCAGCAGCAATGGAGGCAAGATAGCGTGTCAGCCCCAGCATTTT. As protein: CASSNGGKIACQPQHF.